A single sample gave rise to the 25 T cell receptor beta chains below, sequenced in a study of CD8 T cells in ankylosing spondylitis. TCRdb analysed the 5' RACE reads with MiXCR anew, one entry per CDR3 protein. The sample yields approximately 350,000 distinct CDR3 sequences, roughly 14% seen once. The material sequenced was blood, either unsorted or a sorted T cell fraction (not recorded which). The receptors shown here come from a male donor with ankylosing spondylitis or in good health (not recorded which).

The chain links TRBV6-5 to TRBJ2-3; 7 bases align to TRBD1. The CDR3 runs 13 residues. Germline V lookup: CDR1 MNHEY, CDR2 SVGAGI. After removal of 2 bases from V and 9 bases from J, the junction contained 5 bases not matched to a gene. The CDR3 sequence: CASSYGTGVTQYF. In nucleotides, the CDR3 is TGTGCCAGCAGTTACGGCACAGGGGTCACGCAGTATTTT.

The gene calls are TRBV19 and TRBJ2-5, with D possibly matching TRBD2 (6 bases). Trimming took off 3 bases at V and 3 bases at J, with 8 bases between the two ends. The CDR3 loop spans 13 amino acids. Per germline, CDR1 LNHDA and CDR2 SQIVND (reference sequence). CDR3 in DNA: TGTGCCAGTAGTATTGGACTAAAAGAGACCCAGTACTTC. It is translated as CASSIGLKETQYF.

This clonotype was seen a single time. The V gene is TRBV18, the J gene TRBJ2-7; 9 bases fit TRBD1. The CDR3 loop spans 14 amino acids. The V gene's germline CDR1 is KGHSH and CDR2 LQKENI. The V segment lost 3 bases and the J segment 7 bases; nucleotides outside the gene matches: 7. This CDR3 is CASSPAGTGFEQYF. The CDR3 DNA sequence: TGTGCCAGCTCACCTGCCGGGACAGGGTTTGAGCAGTACTTC.

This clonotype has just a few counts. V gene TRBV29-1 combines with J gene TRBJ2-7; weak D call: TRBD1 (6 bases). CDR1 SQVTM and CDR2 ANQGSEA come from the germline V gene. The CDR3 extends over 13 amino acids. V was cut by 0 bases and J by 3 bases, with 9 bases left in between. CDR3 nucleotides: TGCAGCGTTGAAGACAGGGGAAACTACGAGCAGTACTTC. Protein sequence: CSVEDRGNYEQYF.

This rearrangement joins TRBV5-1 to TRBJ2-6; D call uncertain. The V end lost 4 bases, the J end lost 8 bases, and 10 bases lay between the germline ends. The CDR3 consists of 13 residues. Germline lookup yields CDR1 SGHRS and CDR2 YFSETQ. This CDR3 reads CASSLGESNVLTF. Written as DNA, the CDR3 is TGCGCCAGCAGCCTTGGGGAATCCAACGTCCTGACTTTC. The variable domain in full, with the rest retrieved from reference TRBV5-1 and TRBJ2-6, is KAGVTQTPRYLIKTRGQQVTLSCSPISGHRSVSWYQQTPGQGLQFLFEYFSETQRNKGNFPGRFSGRQFSNSRSEMNVSTLELGDSALYLCASSLGESNVLTFGAGSRLTVL.

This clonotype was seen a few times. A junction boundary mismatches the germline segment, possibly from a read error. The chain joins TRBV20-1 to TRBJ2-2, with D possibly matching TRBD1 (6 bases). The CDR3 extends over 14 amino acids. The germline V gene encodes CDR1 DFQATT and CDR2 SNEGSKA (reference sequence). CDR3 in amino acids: CSALTGLNSGELFF. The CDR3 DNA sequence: TGCAGTGCCCTCACAGGGCTGAACAGCGGGGAGCTGTTTTTT.

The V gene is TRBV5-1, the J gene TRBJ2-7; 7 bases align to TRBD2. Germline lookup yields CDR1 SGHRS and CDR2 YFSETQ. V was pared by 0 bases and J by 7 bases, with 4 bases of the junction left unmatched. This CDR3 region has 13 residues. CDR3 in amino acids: CASSLEAGREQYF. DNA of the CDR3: TGCGCCAGCAGCTTGGAAGCGGGGAGGGAGCAGTACTTC.

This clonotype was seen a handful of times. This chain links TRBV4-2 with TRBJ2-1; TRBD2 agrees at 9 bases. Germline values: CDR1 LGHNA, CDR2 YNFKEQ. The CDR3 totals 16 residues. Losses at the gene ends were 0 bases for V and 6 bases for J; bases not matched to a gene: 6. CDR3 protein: CASSQDGGGAPNEQFF. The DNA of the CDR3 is TGTGCCAGCAGCCAAGATGGCGGGGGGGCACCCAATGAGCAGTTCTTC.

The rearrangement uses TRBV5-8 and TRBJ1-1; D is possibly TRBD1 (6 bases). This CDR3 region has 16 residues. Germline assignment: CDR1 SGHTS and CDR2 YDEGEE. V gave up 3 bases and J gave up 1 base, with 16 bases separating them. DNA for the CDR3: TGTGCCAGCAGCTCCTGGGCCGGCAGGGGGAACACTGAAGCTTTCTTT. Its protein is CASSSWAGRGNTEAFF.

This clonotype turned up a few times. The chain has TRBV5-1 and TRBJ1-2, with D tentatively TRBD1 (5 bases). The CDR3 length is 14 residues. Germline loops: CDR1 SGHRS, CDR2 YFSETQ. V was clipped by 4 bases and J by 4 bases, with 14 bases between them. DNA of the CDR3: TGCGCCAGCAGCACCACACAGGCGACCTATGGCTACACCTTC. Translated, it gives CASSTTQATYGYTF.

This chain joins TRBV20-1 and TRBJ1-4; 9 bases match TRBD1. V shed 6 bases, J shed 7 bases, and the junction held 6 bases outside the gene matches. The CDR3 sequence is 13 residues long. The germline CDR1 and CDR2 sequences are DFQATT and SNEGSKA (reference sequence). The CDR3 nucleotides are TGCAGTGCACACAGGGGGCTCGTTGAAAAACTGTTTTTT. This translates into CSAHRGLVEKLFF.

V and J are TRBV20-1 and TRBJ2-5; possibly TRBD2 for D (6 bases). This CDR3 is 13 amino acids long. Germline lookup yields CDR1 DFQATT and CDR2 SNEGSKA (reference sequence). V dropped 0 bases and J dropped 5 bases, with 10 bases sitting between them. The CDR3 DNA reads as TGCAGTGCTAGAGATGGAGGGGTTGAGACCCAGTACTTC. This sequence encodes CSARDGGVETQYF.

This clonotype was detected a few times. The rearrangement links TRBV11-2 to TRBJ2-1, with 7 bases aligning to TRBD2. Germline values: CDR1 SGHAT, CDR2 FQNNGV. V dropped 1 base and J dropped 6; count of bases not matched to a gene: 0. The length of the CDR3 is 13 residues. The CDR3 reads CASSLASGNEQFF. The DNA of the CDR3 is TGTGCCAGCAGCTTAGCTAGCGGCAATGAGCAGTTCTTC.

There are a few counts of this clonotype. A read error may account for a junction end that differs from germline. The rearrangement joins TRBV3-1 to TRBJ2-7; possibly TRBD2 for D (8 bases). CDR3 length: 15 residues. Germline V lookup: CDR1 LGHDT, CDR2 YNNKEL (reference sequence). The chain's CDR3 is CASRQAGVTGTLQYF. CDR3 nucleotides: TGTGCCAGCAGGCAAGCGGGAGTGACAGGGACCCTTCAGTACTTC.

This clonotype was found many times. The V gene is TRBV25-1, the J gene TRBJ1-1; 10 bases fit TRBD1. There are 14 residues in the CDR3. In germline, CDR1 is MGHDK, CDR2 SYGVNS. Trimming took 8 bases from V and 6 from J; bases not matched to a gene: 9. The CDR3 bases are TGTGCCAGCCGCGGCCCAGGGACAGGGGCTGAAGCTTTCTTT. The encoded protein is CASRGPGTGAEAFF.

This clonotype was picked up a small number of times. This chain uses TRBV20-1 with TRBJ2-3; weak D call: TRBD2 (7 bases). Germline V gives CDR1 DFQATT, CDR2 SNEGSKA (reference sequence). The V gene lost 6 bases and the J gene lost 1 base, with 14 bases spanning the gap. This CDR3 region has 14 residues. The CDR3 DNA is TGCAGTGCCAAGGGGGGGGGTGGCACAGATACGCAGTATTTT. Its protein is CSAKGGGGTDTQYF.

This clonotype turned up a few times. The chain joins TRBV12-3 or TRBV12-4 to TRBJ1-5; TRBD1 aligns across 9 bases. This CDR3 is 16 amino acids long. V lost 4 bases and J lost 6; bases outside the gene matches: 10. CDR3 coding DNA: TGTGCCAGCAGTTCCCCCTACAGGGGGCGAAGTCAGCCCCAGCATTTT. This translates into CASSSPYRGRSQPQHF.

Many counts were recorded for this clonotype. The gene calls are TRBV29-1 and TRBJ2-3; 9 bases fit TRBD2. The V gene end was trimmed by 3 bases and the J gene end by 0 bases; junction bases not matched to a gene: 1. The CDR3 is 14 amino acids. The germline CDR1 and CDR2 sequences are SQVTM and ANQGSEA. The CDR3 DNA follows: TGCAGCGTTGACCTAGCGGGAAGCACAGATACGCAGTATTTT. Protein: CSVDLAGSTDTQYF.

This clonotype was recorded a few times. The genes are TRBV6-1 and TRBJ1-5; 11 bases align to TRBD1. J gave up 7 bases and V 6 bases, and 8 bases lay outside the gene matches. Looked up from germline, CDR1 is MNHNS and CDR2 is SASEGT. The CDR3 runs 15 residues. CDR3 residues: CASSRGQGGHQPQHF. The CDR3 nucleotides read TGTGCCAGCAGCCGGGGACAGGGGGGGCACCAGCCCCAGCATTTT.

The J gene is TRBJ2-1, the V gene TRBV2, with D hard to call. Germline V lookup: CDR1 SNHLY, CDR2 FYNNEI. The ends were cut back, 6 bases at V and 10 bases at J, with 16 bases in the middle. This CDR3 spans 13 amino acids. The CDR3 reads CASSTDLGWEQFF. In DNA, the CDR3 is TGTGCCAGCAGCACGGATTTGGGGTGGGAGCAGTTCTTC.

The CDR3 is CASSLAAGLKLFF. CDR3 DNA sequence: TGTGCCAGCAGCCTGGCGGCTGGCTTGAAACTGTTTTTT. The chain uses TRBV14 and TRBJ1-4; D is ambiguous. Trimming removed 4 bases from V and 11 bases from J, with 14 bases in between. This CDR3 is 13 amino acids long. Germline V gene data show CDR1 as SGHDN and CDR2 as FVKESK.

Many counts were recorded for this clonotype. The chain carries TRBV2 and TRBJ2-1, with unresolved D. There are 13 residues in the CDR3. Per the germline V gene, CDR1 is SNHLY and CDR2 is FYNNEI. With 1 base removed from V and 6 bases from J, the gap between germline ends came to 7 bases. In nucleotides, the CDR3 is TGTGCCAGCAGTGAAGAAAGGTTCAATGAGCAGTTCTTC. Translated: CASSEERFNEQFF.

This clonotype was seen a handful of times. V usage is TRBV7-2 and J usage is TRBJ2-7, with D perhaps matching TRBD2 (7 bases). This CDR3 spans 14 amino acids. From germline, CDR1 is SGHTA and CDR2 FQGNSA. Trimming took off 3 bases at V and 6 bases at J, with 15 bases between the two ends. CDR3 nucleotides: TGTGCCAGCAGCTTGGGGCCTAGGGGGGGCGAGCAGTACTTC. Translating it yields CASSLGPRGGEQYF.

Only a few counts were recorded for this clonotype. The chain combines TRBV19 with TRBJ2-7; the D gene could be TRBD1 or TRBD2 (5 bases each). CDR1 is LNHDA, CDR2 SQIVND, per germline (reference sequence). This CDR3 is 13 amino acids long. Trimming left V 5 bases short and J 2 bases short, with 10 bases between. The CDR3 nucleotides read TGTGCCAGTAGTCCGGGGCTTACCTACGAGCAGTACTTC. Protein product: CASSPGLTYEQYF.

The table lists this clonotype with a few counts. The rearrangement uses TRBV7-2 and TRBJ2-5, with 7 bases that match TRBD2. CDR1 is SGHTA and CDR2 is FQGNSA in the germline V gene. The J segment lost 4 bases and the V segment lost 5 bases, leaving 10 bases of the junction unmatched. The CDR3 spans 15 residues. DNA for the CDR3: TGTGCCAGCAGCCGAGGGAGGGAGGGTTCAGAGACCCAGTACTTC. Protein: CASSRGREGSETQYF.